What follows are 5 T cell receptor beta chains derived from one specimen sequenced in a study of Ad26.COV2.S vaccination and SARS-CoV-2 variants. Sequencing was performed with immunoSEQ multiplex PCR; in TCRdb, only in-frame clones are kept and a portion is missing. The table has around 500,000 clones, 89% seen once. This sample's treatment: some 19 received Ad26.COV2.S at low or high dose, single or two shots; a few received placebo; per-sample allocation not given. The study sampled participants on day 63 after the first vaccine or placebo injection. Sequences were derived from peripheral blood, sampled in a trial of Ad26.COV2.S vaccine versus placebo. Every receptor here comes from a person between 18 and 65 years old who received the Ad26.COV2.S COVID-19 vaccine or a placebo.

This clone was seen only once. The V gene is TRBV6-2 or TRBV6-3, the J gene TRBJ1-2; D not certain. The ends were cut back, 6 bases at V and 4 bases at J, with 12 bases in the middle. Germline V gives CDR1 MNHEY, CDR2 SVGEGT. The CDR3 is 13 residues long. CDR3 region: CASSCSACYGYTF. CDR3 in DNA: TGTGCCAGCAGCTGTTCAGCGTGCTATGGCTACACCTTC.

The chain has TRBV7-3 and TRBJ2-1; the match to TRBD1 covers 11 bases. CDR3 size: 17 residues. J lost 2 bases, V lost 1 base, and 4 bases had no gene match. Germline V gene sequence: CDR1 SGHTA, CDR2 FQGTGA. This chain's CDR3 is CASSLNRGQGAYNEQFF. For the CDR3, the DNA is TGTGCCAGCAGCTTAAATCGGGGACAGGGGGCCTACAATGAGCAGTTCTTC.

This chain uses TRBV18 with TRBJ1-1; no reliable D call. The CDR3 has 16 amino acids. Trimming left V 1 base short and J 4 bases short, with 16 bases between. Germline values: CDR1 KGHSH, CDR2 LQKENI. The CDR3 protein is CASSPRAGSGGTEAFF. CDR3 DNA: TGTGCCAGCTCACCACGCGCAGGATCGGGTGGCACTGAAGCTTTCTTT. Together with reference TRBV18 and TRBJ1-1, the CDR3 gives the full variable domain: NAGVMQNPRHLVRRRGQEARLRCSPMKGHSHVYWYRQLPEEGLKFMVYLQKENIIDESGMPKERFSAEFPKEGPSILRIQQVVRGDSAAYFCASSPRAGSGGTEAFFGQGTRLTVV.

V is TRBV4-3 and J is TRBJ2-1; 7 bases agree with TRBD2. The V gene end was trimmed by 3 bases and the J gene end by 0 bases; junction bases not matched to a gene: 8. This CDR3 contains 17 residues. Per germline, CDR1 LGHNA and CDR2 YSLEER. The CDR3 DNA sequence: TGCGCCAGCAGCCAGGGCAATCTAGCGGCCTCCTACAATGAGCAGTTCTTC. As protein: CASSQGNLAASYNEQFF.

The table lists this clone with a count of one. J is TRBJ1-1 and V is TRBV27; TRBD1 aligns across 7 bases. The length of the CDR3 is 14 residues. The germline gives CDR1 MNHEY, CDR2 SMNVEV (reference sequence). Trimming took 5 bases from V and 4 from J; bases not matched to a gene: 7. CDR3 nucleotides: TGTGCCAGCAGTGCCTCGGACAGGTCCACTGAAGCTTTCTTT. Its translation: CASSASDRSTEAFF.